This passage covers 26 T cell receptor beta chains from one sample sequenced in a study of CD8 T cells in Susac syndrome. RNA, at about 0.45 to 1 ug, was reverse transcribed with random hexamers. TCRdb itself ran the immunoSEQ multiplex PCR reads through MiXCR, one entry per CDR3 protein. The sample has approximately 300,000 distinct CDR3 sequences, approximately 85% seen once; the top ten hold 0.2% to 0.25%. The sequenced sample was CD8+ T cells from PBMCs. Receptors were obtained from a human donor with multiple sclerosis.

The chain employs TRBV30 and TRBJ2-1, with 8 bases lining up with TRBD2. The CDR3 runs 15 residues. Trimming at V came to 0 bases and at J to 2 bases, leaving 3 bases not matched to a gene. CDR1 and CDR2 from the germline V gene are GTSNPN and SVGIG (reference sequence). The CDR3 sequence is CAWSVSGSPYNEQFF. CDR3 in DNA: TGTGCCTGGAGTGTCAGCGGGAGCCCCTACAATGAGCAGTTCTTC.

This chain uses TRBV4-1 with TRBJ2-3, with 10 bases that match TRBD1. Unmatched junction bases numbered 6, after V lost 8 bases and J lost 4 bases. Germline CDR1 and CDR2: MGHRA and YSYEKL. CDR3 length equals 14 residues. CDR3 sequence: CASRDRGPADTQYF. As DNA, the CDR3 is TGCGCCAGCCGCGACAGGGGGCCAGCAGATACGCAGTATTTT.

The chain employs TRBV30 and TRBJ2-7; D is undetermined. The CDR3 is 13 residues long. The V gene lost 0 bases and the J gene lost 2 bases, with 8 bases spanning the gap. Germline lookup yields CDR1 GTSNPN and CDR2 SVGIG (reference sequence). The DNA for the CDR3 is TGTGCCTGGAGTGTAGGCGGACCCTACGAGCAGTACTTC. It translates to CAWSVGGPYEQYF.

The genes are TRBV7-9 and TRBJ1-2, with TRBD1 identical over 10 bases. V was clipped by 5 bases and J by 6 bases; unmatched bases: 9. Per germline, CDR1 SEHNR and CDR2 FQNEAQ (reference sequence). The CDR3 has 15 amino acids. CDR3 DNA sequence: TGTGCCAGCAGCCCACGACAGGGGGCGAAGGATGGCTACACCTTC. Amino acids: CASSPRQGAKDGYTF.

This clonotype has a handful of counts. The chain is built from TRBV5-6 and TRBJ1-3; D remains unclear. The CDR3 extends over 15 amino acids. Trimming shortened V by 7 bases and J by 0 bases, and 14 bases separated the two germline ends. Germline V gene lookup returns CDR1 SGHDT and CDR2 YYEEEE. CDR3 in amino acids: CASQDYTLSGNTIYF. The CDR3 DNA is TGTGCCAGCCAGGATTATACCCTCTCTGGAAACACCATATATTTT.

This clonotype was detected only a few times. The chain recombines TRBV6-2 or TRBV6-3 with TRBJ2-1; 8 nucleotides agree with TRBD2. The CDR3 consists of 16 residues. CDR1 and CDR2 (germline): MNHEY, SVGEGT. J lost 8 bases, V lost 3 bases, and 12 bases had no gene match. The CDR3 sequence: CASSYRREGLRDEQFF. In DNA form, the CDR3 reads TGTGCCAGCAGTTATCGCCGGGAGGGCCTTCGTGATGAGCAGTTCTTC.

In nucleotides, the CDR3 is TGCGCCAGCAGCCAGTACTCCCAAGCCAAAAACATTCAGTACTTC. Translation gives CASSQYSQAKNIQYF. V is TRBV4-3 and J is TRBJ2-4; D remains unclear. From germline, CDR1 is LGHNA and CDR2 YSLEER. CDR3 length equals 15 residues. Trimming left V 3 bases short and J 0 bases short, with 9 bases between.

This sequence joins TRBV28 and TRBJ2-1, with D perhaps TRBD1 (6 bases). The ends were cut back, 5 bases at V and 13 bases at J, with 15 bases in the middle. CDR1 is MDHEN, CDR2 SYDVKM, per germline. The CDR3 covers 12 residues. In DNA form, the CDR3 reads TGTGCCAGCAGTCCCTTGGGGGCCCTACAGTTCTTC. Residues: CASSPLGALQFF.

This chain joins TRBV4-2 and TRBJ2-1, with TRBD1 as a possible D gene (6 bases). CDR1 is LGHNA and CDR2 is YNFKEQ in the germline V gene. The CDR3 spans 15 residues. V was shortened by 0 bases and J by 4 bases, with 10 bases between the two germline ends. CDR3 sequence reads: CASSQEGGEYNEQFF. The CDR3 DNA reads as TGTGCCAGCAGCCAAGAAGGGGGAGAATACAATGAGCAGTTCTTC.

This chain uses TRBV30 with TRBJ2-7; TRBD2 matches at 8 bases. V gave up 1 base and J gave up 3 bases; unmatched junction bases: 11. This CDR3 spans 16 amino acids. Germline CDR1 GTSNPN, CDR2 SVGIG (reference sequence). The CDR3 loop reads CAWSGAGTSASYEQYF. CDR3 DNA: TGTGCCTGGAGTGGGGCCGGGACTAGTGCTAGCTACGAGCAGTACTTC.

This chain connects TRBV4-3 to TRBJ1-1, with a possible D match to TRBD1 (5 bases). The V gene lost 0 bases and the J gene lost 3 bases, with 11 bases spanning the gap. The CDR3 extends over 15 amino acids. Germline-derived CDR1 and CDR2 are LGHNA and YSLEER. The CDR3 loop reads CASSQEGVGDTEAFF. For the CDR3, the DNA is TGCGCCAGCAGCCAAGAGGGGGTAGGGGACACTGAAGCTTTCTTT.

This sequence joins TRBV24-1 and TRBJ2-3, with D possibly TRBD2 on 6 matching bases. Per the germline V gene, CDR1 is KGHDR and CDR2 is SFDVKD. The V gene lost 4 bases and the J gene lost 0 bases, with 10 bases spanning the gap. The CDR3 length is 15 residues. The CDR3 sequence is CATSEPGLSTDTQYF. For the CDR3, the DNA is TGTGCCACCAGTGAGCCGGGACTCAGCACAGATACGCAGTATTTT.

The chain recombines TRBV6-1 with TRBJ1-2; tentatively, D is TRBD1 (5 bases). Germline V gene sequence: CDR1 MNHNS, CDR2 SASEGT. There are 14 residues in the CDR3. V dropped 1 base and J dropped 3 bases, with 9 bases sitting between them. This CDR3 is CASSEGGGYYGYTF. CDR3 DNA: TGTGCCAGCAGTGAAGGGGGCGGCTACTATGGCTACACCTTC.

This clonotype was recorded only once. V gene TRBV20-1 combines with J gene TRBJ1-1; the D gene is possibly TRBD1 (5 bases). Trimming took off 5 bases at V and 1 base at J, with 11 bases between the two ends. Germline lookup yields CDR1 DFQATT and CDR2 SNEGSKA (reference sequence). The CDR3 covers 13 residues. In nucleotides, the CDR3 is TGCAGTGCTTTGGGACTGGCGAACACTGAAGCTTTCTTT. Protein product: CSALGLANTEAFF.

The chain is built from TRBV5-1 and TRBJ1-5; 8 bases fit TRBD1. The germline V gene has CDR1 SGHRS and CDR2 YFSETQ. This CDR3 has 15 residues. J gave up 7 bases and V 0 bases, and 6 bases lay outside the gene matches. CDR3 nucleotide sequence: TGCGCCAGCAGCTTGGGGCAGGGGGCAGGACAGCCCCAGCATTTT. Its protein is CASSLGQGAGQPQHF.

V usage is TRBV4-3 and J usage is TRBJ1-5, with 11 bases lining up with TRBD1. This CDR3 has 16 amino acids. Germline values: CDR1 LGHNA, CDR2 YSLEER. J gave up 5 bases and V 0 bases, and 3 bases lay outside the gene matches. DNA for the CDR3: TGCGCCAGCAGCCAAGATCGGACAGGGGGCCATCAGCCCCAGCATTTT. It specifies CASSQDRTGGHQPQHF.

The chain joins TRBV5-5 to TRBJ1-5, with D possibly being TRBD1 (6 bases). From germline, CDR1 is SGHKS and CDR2 YYEKEE (reference sequence). This CDR3 spans 14 amino acids. Trimming removed 0 bases from V and 6 bases from J, with 10 bases in between. CDR3 DNA: TGTGCCAGCAGCTTGGAAACAGGGAGTCAGCCCCAGCATTTT. Amino acids: CASSLETGSQPQHF. The variable domain in full, with the rest retrieved from reference TRBV5-5 and TRBJ1-5, is DAGVTQSPTHLIKTRGQQVTLRCSPISGHKSVSWYQQVLGQGPQFIFQYYEKEERGRGNFPDRFSARQFPNYSSELNVNALLLGDSALYLCASSLETGSQPQHFGDGTRLSIL.

This rearrangement joins TRBV27 to TRBJ2-7; D might be TRBD1 (6 bases). The length of the CDR3 is 16 residues. Trimming stripped 6 bases from V and 2 bases from J, with 20 bases between. The germline gives CDR1 MNHEY, CDR2 SMNVEV (reference sequence). CDR3 amino acids: CASSPPVTGFPYEQYF. For the CDR3, the DNA is TGTGCCAGCAGCCCGCCCGTTACAGGGTTCCCCTACGAGCAGTACTTC.

This chain links TRBV7-2 with TRBJ2-5, with a tentative D call TRBD1 (7 bases). CDR1 is SGHTA, CDR2 FQGNSA, per germline. With 5 bases removed from V and 0 bases from J, the gap between germline ends came to 16 bases. The CDR3 is 16 residues long. CDR3 DNA: TGTGCCAGCAGCCATTCTACAGGGGACTACCAAGAGACCCAGTACTTC. Translating gives CASSHSTGDYQETQYF. Looking up the rest from reference TRBV7-2 and TRBJ2-5 gives the full variable domain: GAGVSQSPSNKVTEKGKDVELRCDPISGHTALYWYRQSLGQGLEFLIYFQGNSAPDKSGLPSDRFSAERTGGSVSTLTIQRTQQEDSAVYLCASSHSTGDYQETQYFGPGTRLLVL.

The rearrangement links TRBV7-9 to TRBJ2-1; D is unclear. Trimming took 6 bases from V and 6 from J, leaving 6 bases between them. Germline V CDR1 and CDR2: SEHNR, FQNEAQ (reference sequence). CDR3 size: 11 residues. The CDR3 spells CASSSLNEQFF. Here the CDR3 DNA reads TGTGCCAGCAGTTCCCTCAATGAGCAGTTCTTC.

Comment on this clonotype: One junction end disagrees with the germline gene, perhaps due to a read error. The V call is TRBV7-6, the J call TRBJ2-7; TRBD1 is a possible D gene (5 bases). Germline assignment: CDR1 SGHVS and CDR2 FNYEAQ. The CDR3 contains 17 residues. CDR3 region: CASSPLWAQVPSHEQYF. In DNA, the CDR3 is TGTGCCAGCAGCCCGCTTTGGGCACAGGTGCCCTCCCACGAGCAGTACTTC.

The V gene is TRBV28, the J gene TRBJ2-1; 11 bases fit TRBD1. J was trimmed by 7 bases and V by 6 bases; bases with no gene match: 17. Germline CDR1 reads MDHEN; CDR2 reads SYDVKM. The CDR3 extends over 18 amino acids. In DNA form, the CDR3 reads TGTGCCAGCAGAGGACAGGGGGCGGCTAGCGGTCTTTTGAATGAGCAGTTCTTC. Amino acid sequence: CASRGQGAASGLLNEQFF.

J is TRBJ2-7 and V is TRBV12-3 or TRBV12-4; TRBD2 matches 7 bases. Trimming at V came to 3 bases and at J to 6 bases, leaving 2 bases not matched to a gene. The CDR3 is made up of 12 amino acids. The CDR3 nucleotides are TGTGCCAGCAGTTTCGGGGAGGGCGAGCAGTACTTC. Its translation: CASSFGEGEQYF.

The table lists this clonotype with a count of one. The chain has TRBV6-2 or TRBV6-3 and TRBJ2-5; D is perhaps TRBD2 (5 bases). The germline gives CDR1 MNHEY, CDR2 SVGEGT. This CDR3 is built from 15 residues. Trimming cost V 2 bases and J 3 bases, with 13 bases left between them. As DNA, the CDR3 is TGTGCCAGCAGTTACGCCTGGACTGGTGAAGAGACCCAGTACTTC. Translation: CASSYAWTGEETQYF.

The chain has TRBV7-2 and TRBJ2-7; D ambiguous. Germline V gene sequence: CDR1 SGHTA, CDR2 FQGNSA. This CDR3 comprises 15 residues. The ends were cut back, 5 bases at V and 1 base at J, with 15 bases in the middle. Here the CDR3 DNA reads TGTGCCAGCAGCCCGTCCGAGACATCGTCCTACGAGCAGTACTTC. It encodes CASSPSETSSYEQYF.

This clonotype has a handful of counts. The V and J genes are TRBV6-2 or TRBV6-3 and TRBJ1-1, with D hard to call. The V and J ends lost 0 bases and 0 bases respectively, with 2 bases between them. The CDR3 has 13 residues. In germline, CDR1 is MNHEY, CDR2 SVGEGT. The CDR3 nucleotides are TGTGCCAGCAGTTACTCGATGAACACTGAAGCTTTCTTT. As protein: CASSYSMNTEAFF.